This T cell receptor beta chain was captured in a study of T cells after yellow fever vaccination. 5'RACE template switching added a universal primer site and UMIs to TCR cDNA. TCRdb redid the calling of the 5' RACE reads with MiXCR, one entry per CDR3 protein. The data show 65,000 to 90,000 distinct CDR3 sequences, with approximately 7.5% seen just once and approximately 42% held by the top ten. V was clipped by 7 bases and J by 0 bases, with 9 bases between them. The CDR3 is 13 amino acids. Only a few counts were recorded for this clonotype. Here the sequenced sample was CD8+ T cells sorted from PBMCs, taken on the day of the yellow fever booster vaccination. The sequence came from a man younger than 45 who received the YFV17D yellow fever vaccine. The rearrangement uses TRBV12-3 or TRBV12-4 and TRBJ1-2; D ambiguous. Written as DNA, the CDR3 is TGTGCCAGCACCAGATCGACTAACTATGGCTACACCTTC. It translates to CASTRSTNYGYTF.